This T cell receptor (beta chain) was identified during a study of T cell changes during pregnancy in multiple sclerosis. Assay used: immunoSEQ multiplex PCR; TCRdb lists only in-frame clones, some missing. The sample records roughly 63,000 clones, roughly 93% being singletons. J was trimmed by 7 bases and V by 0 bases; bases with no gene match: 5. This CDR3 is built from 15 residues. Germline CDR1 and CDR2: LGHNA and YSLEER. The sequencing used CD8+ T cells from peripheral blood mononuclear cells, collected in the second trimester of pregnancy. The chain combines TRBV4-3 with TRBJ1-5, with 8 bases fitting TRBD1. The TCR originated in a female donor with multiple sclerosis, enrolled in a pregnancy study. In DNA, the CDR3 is TGCGCCAGCAGCCAAGACTCAGGGGGCAGACAGCCCCAGCATTTT. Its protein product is CASSQDSGGRQPQHF.